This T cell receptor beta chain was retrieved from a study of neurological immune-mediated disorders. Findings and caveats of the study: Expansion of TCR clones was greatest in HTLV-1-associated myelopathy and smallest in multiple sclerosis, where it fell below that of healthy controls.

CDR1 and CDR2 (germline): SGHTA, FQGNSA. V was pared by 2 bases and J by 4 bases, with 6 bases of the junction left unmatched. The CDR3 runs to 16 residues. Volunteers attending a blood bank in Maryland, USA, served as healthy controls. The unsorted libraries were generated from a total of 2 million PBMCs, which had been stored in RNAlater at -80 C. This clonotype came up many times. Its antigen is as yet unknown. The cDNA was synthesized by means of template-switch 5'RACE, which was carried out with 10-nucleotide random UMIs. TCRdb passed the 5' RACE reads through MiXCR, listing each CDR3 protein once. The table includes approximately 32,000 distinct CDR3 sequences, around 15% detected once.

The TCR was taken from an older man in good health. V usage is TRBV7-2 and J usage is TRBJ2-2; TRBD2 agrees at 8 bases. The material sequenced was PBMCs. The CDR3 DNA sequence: TGTGCCAGCAGCTTATCGCCTAGCGGGTTCACCGGGGAGCTGTTTTTT. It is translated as CASSLSPSGFTGELFF.